This T cell receptor beta chain emerged from a study of human T cells and chemical hapten exposure. Study as a whole: Patients got weekly scalp diphenylcyclopropenone doses over the approximately 23-week study. Study-level findings and limits: It was expanded TCRs that formed significantly more large CDR3 similarity clusters than controls did. The donor cohort had alopecia, so its immune response may not match that of healthy people.

This clonotype has ten or more counts. Its specificity is not known. MiXCR, run by TCRdb on the RACE reads, gives a single entry per CDR3 protein. The table records about 82,000 distinct CDR3 sequences, about an eighth of them present only once. As for time point: patch test 3, about 24 weeks after DPC sensitization. The treatment was: therapeutic diphenylcyclopropenone sensitization with weekly scalp DPC. This CDR3 spans 14 amino acids. The germline CDR1 and CDR2 sequences are ENHRY and SYGVKD. The trim removed 6 bases at V and 3 bases at J, leaving 6 bases unmatched. The source is a woman in her 50s with alopecia areata. Some clones in this sample may be carry-over from other donors' samples. This chain uses TRBV10-3 with TRBJ2-7; 9 nucleotides agree with TRBD1. The input for sequencing was whole blood, taken in connection with sensitization to the hapten diphenylcyclopropenone (DPC). The chain's CDR3 is CAIRPGQGGYEQYF. CDR3 sequence (DNA): TGTGCCATCAGGCCGGGACAGGGAGGCTACGAGCAGTACTTC.